The 29 T cell receptor beta chains listed next were all sequenced from one sample in a study of PD-1 blockade in classical Hodgkin lymphoma. Generated by immunoSEQ multiplex PCR, the TCRdb table keeps only in-frame clones and is missing some. The sample holds 13,000 to 15,000 clones, 86% seen once. The patients all showed relapse after autologous stem cell transplantation, while their brentuximab vedotin exposure varied. The sequencing here drew on peripheral blood mononuclear cells (PBMCs), taken at baseline. These receptors all come from a human donor with classical Hodgkin lymphoma.

This chain connects TRBV11-3 to TRBJ1-2, with no clear D. Trimming pared 1 base from V and 2 bases from J, leaving 11 bases between. Germline V gene lookup returns CDR1 SGHNT and CDR2 YENEEA. The CDR3 has 15 amino acids. CDR3 amino acids: CASSLGTGSNYGYTF. The DNA for the CDR3 is TGTGCCAGCAGCTTAGGAACGGGGTCGAACTATGGCTACACCTTC.

On this clone: Other nucleotide sequences in the sample specify the same CDR3. This chain joins TRBV21-1 and TRBJ2-7. TRBV21-1 is described as a pseudogene. The CDR3 spans 15 residues. The CDR3 loop is CASSKKGRACREQYF. CDR3 nucleotides: TGTGCCAGCAGCAAAAAGGGTCGGGCCTGCCGGGAGCAGTACTTC.

The chain couples TRBV25-1 to TRBJ1-1; 10 nucleotides line up with TRBD1. After removal of 4 bases from V and 8 bases from J, the junction contained 13 bases not matched to a gene. This CDR3 is built from 16 residues. The germline gives CDR1 MGHDK, CDR2 SYGVNS. The CDR3 sequence: CASSGLEGQGPREAFF. The CDR3 DNA follows: TGTGCCAGCAGTGGGCTCGAGGGACAGGGGCCGAGGGAAGCTTTCTTT.

Note on this clone: Other nucleotide sequences in the sample specify the same CDR3. V is TRBV12-5 and J is TRBJ1-1; 8 bases match TRBD1. The CDR3 spans 14 residues. V shed 6 bases, J shed 8 bases, and the junction held 11 bases outside the gene matches. Germline values: CDR1 LGHNT, CDR2 FRNRAP. The CDR3 nucleotides are TGTGCTAGTGGACCGGGAACAGGGGGTCTAGAAGCTTTCTTT. Its translation is CASGPGTGGLEAFF.

The rearrangement joins TRBV7-9 to TRBJ1-3, with no clear D. In germline, CDR1 is SEHNR, CDR2 FQNEAQ (reference sequence). This CDR3 comprises 14 residues. The V end lost 6 bases, the J end lost 6 bases, and 15 bases lay between the germline ends. The CDR3 loop reads CASSPDGGLNTIYF. Here the CDR3 DNA reads TGTGCCAGCAGTCCGGATGGTGGACTAAACACCATATATTTT.

DNA of the CDR3: TGTGCCAGCAGGCCTACCGGGACAGGGTATGGCTACACCTTC. It translates to CASRPTGTGYGYTF. This chain joins TRBV27 and TRBJ1-2; 9 bases agree with TRBD1. Germline V gives CDR1 MNHEY, CDR2 SMNVEV (reference sequence). CDR3 length: 14 residues. Trimming cost V 6 bases and J 5 bases; bases outside gene matches: 7.

This rearrangement joins TRBV6-1 to TRBJ2-7; tentative D call: TRBD2 (5 bases). V was clipped by 0 bases and J by 4 bases, with 13 bases between them. Germline CDR1 and CDR2: MNHNS and SASEGT. The CDR3 sequence is 15 residues long. In DNA form, the CDR3 reads TGTGCCAGCAGTGAAGCAGTGGGAGTCCCTTACGAGCAGTACTTC. The encoded protein is CASSEAVGVPYEQYF.

The CDR3 DNA reads TGTGCCAGCAGCCCCCCGAACAGAACCTACGAGCAGTACTTC. Amino acids: CASSPPNRTYEQYF. J is TRBJ2-7 and V is TRBV19, with D hard to call. Looked up from germline, CDR1 is LNHDA and CDR2 is SQIVND (reference sequence). The CDR3 has 14 residues. Trimming cost V 9 bases and J 2 bases, with 17 bases left between them.

The chain combines TRBV5-4 with TRBJ1-5; D might be TRBD1 (6 bases). Germline CDR1 is SGHNT and CDR2 is YYREEE (reference sequence). The V gene lost 6 bases and the J gene lost 7 bases, with 20 bases spanning the gap. The CDR3 is 15 residues long. CDR3 residues: CASIERGGAEQPQHF. The DNA for the CDR3 is TGTGCCAGCATCGAGAGGGGGGGCGCTGAGCAGCCCCAGCATTTT.

The CDR3 here is CATSSVDRGPYEQYF. The CDR3 DNA follows: TGTGCCACCAGCAGTGTGGACAGGGGGCCCTACGAGCAGTACTTC. This chain uses TRBV15 with TRBJ2-7; 11 bases match TRBD1. Germline V CDR1 and CDR2: LNHNV, YYDKDF (reference sequence). The V gene end was trimmed by 3 bases and the J gene end by 2 bases; junction bases not matched to a gene: 3. The CDR3 runs 15 residues.

The chain links TRBV4-1 to TRBJ1-5; 7 nucleotides match TRBD1. This CDR3 is built from 15 residues. The trim removed 4 bases at V and 6 bases at J, leaving 9 bases unmatched. The V gene's germline CDR1 is MGHRA and CDR2 YSYEKL. The CDR3 region has the DNA TGCGCCAGCAGCCCGGTAGAGGGGGCGGGTCAGCCCCAGCATTTT. Amino acids: CASSPVEGAGQPQHF.

The chain has TRBV19 and TRBJ1-1; the D is unclear. The V end was cut by 8 bases, the J end by 8 bases, with 9 bases between. Germline CDR1 and CDR2: LNHDA and SQIVND (reference sequence). This CDR3 spans 10 amino acids. The CDR3 DNA reads TGTGCCAGTTTTCAGCAAGAAGCTTTCTTT. Its translation is CASFQQEAFF.

V usage is TRBV4-2 and J usage is TRBJ1-1, with unresolved D. The CDR3 consists of 13 residues. The V end lost 1 base, the J end lost 4 bases, and 7 bases lay between the germline ends. Germline CDR1 and CDR2: LGHNA and YNFKEQ. For the CDR3, the DNA is TGTGCCAGCAGCCAAGGTTGGGTCACTGAAGCTTTCTTT. Encoded protein: CASSQGWVTEAFF.

This chain joins TRBV28 and TRBJ2-7, with D perhaps TRBD2 (7 bases). This CDR3 spans 14 amino acids. The germline V gene has CDR1 MDHEN and CDR2 SYDVKM. V gave up 2 bases and J gave up 7 bases, with 15 bases separating them. CDR3: CASSLEAGAREQYF. In DNA, the CDR3 is TGTGCCAGCAGTTTAGAGGCGGGGGCCAGGGAGCAGTACTTC.

V and J are TRBV29-1 and TRBJ2-7; 7 bases are a match to TRBD2. The junction had 11 bases not matched to a gene; V was cut back by 4 bases and J by 2 bases. Germline-derived CDR1 and CDR2 are SQVTM and ANQGSEA. CDR3 size: 15 residues. CDR3 sequence: CSVVVWWEGAYEQYF. The CDR3, as DNA: TGCAGCGTTGTAGTATGGTGGGAGGGCGCCTACGAGCAGTACTTC.

The rearrangement links TRBV9 to TRBJ2-3; TRBD2 might be the D (5 bases). CDR3 size: 12 residues. From germline, CDR1 is SGDLS and CDR2 YYNGEE. The V and J ends lost 4 bases and 6 bases respectively, with 9 bases between them. The CDR3 is CASSPRGDTQYF. The DNA of the CDR3 is TGTGCCAGCAGCCCCCGCGGGGATACGCAGTATTTT. The full variable domain, completed using reference TRBV9 and TRBJ2-3, is DSGVTQTPKHLITATGQRVTLRCSPRSGDLSVYWYQQSLDQGLQFLIQYYNGEERAKGNILERFSAQQFPDLHSELNLSSLELGDSALYFCASSPRGDTQYFGPGTRLTVL.

This CDR3 is CASRTGQNTEAFF. CDR3 sequence (DNA): TGCGCCAGCAGAACAGGGCAGAACACTGAAGCTTTCTTT. The chain combines TRBV5-1 with TRBJ1-1; TRBD1 might be the D (6 bases). The CDR3 is 13 residues long. Germline V lookup: CDR1 SGHRS, CDR2 YFSETQ. Trimming stripped 5 bases from V and 1 base from J, with 9 bases between. The variable domain in full, with the rest retrieved from reference TRBV5-1 and TRBJ1-1, is KAGVTQTPRYLIKTRGQQVTLSCSPISGHRSVSWYQQTPGQGLQFLFEYFSETQRNKGNFPGRFSGRQFSNSRSEMNVSTLELGDSALYLCASRTGQNTEAFFGQGTRLTVV.

This clone has a single count. The J gene is TRBJ2-6, the V gene TRBV29-1; 9 bases are shared with TRBD1. The CDR3 length is 16 residues. Germline V lookup: CDR1 SQVTM, CDR2 ANQGSEA. J was trimmed by 7 bases and V by 6 bases; bases with no gene match: 13. DNA for the CDR3: TGCAGCGTGATCCTCACAGGGGGCGAAGGAGCCAACGTCCTGACTTTC. Translating it yields CSVILTGGEGANVLTF.

This clone was seen only once. The chain employs TRBV4-1 and TRBJ2-3, with 9 bases aligning to TRBD2. The length of the CDR3 is 15 residues. Germline V gives CDR1 MGHRA, CDR2 YSYEKL. The trim removed 3 bases at V and 6 bases at J, leaving 7 bases unmatched. CDR3: CASSQAGGLSDTQYF. CDR3 nucleotides: TGCGCCAGCAGCCAGGCGGGGGGGCTTTCCGATACGCAGTATTTT.

The chain has TRBV18 and TRBJ1-5, with D perhaps matching TRBD1 (6 bases). The germline V gene encodes CDR1 KGHSH and CDR2 LQKENI. The CDR3 spans 16 residues. The germline V and J ends were trimmed by 3 bases and 1 base, with 13 bases remaining between them. CDR3 in amino acids: CASSPTRGASNQPQHF. CDR3 bases: TGTGCCAGCTCACCTACCCGGGGGGCCAGCAATCAGCCCCAGCATTTT.

This clone occurred once. The gene calls are TRBV11-3 and TRBJ2-1; TRBD2 aligns across 9 bases. This CDR3 has 17 amino acids. The germline V gene encodes CDR1 SGHNT and CDR2 YENEEA. Losses at the gene ends were 1 base for V and 6 bases for J; bases not matched to a gene: 10. The CDR3 nucleotides are TGTGCCAGCAGCTTAGGGGCGGTAGCGGGAGAATTCAATGAGCAGTTCTTC. The encoded protein is CASSLGAVAGEFNEQFF.

V gene TRBV5-4 combines with J gene TRBJ2-7; the D call may be TRBD1 or TRBD2 (5 bases each). CDR3 length equals 14 residues. CDR1 is SGHNT and CDR2 is YYREEE in the germline V gene (reference sequence). Trimming pared 0 bases from V and 2 bases from J, leaving 9 bases between. The CDR3 spells CASSLVGETYEQYF. In DNA, the CDR3 is TGTGCCAGCAGCTTGGTGGGGGAAACCTACGAGCAGTACTTC. Full variable domain (rest looked up from reference TRBV5-4 and TRBJ2-7): ETGVTQSPTHLIKTRGQQVTLRCSSQSGHNTVSWYQQALGQGPQFIFQYYREEENGRGNFPPRFSGLQFPNYSSELNVNALELDDSALYLCASSLVGETYEQYFGPGTRLTVT.

This chain joins TRBV5-1 and TRBJ2-2, with D possibly being TRBD1 or TRBD2 (5 bases each). Trimming pared 3 bases from V and 2 bases from J, leaving 11 bases between. There are 15 residues in the CDR3. CDR1 and CDR2 (germline): SGHRS, YFSETQ. The CDR3 here is CASSSTGRNTGELFF. The CDR3 DNA reads as TGCGCCAGCAGCTCGACGGGGCGCAACACCGGGGAGCTGTTTTTT.

This clone was seen just once. This rearrangement joins TRBV5-1 to TRBJ2-7; D is perhaps TRBD1 (5 bases). Germline V gene lookup returns CDR1 SGHRS and CDR2 YFSETQ. This CDR3 is built from 14 residues. Trimming left V 6 bases short and J 3 bases short, with 16 bases between. CDR3 protein: CASNGQGKVYEQYF. The CDR3 DNA sequence: TGCGCCAGCAATGGGCAGGGTAAAGTCTACGAGCAGTACTTC.

Only a few counts were recorded for this clone. The chain uses TRBV29-1 and TRBJ1-4, with D unclear. The germline CDR1 and CDR2 sequences are SQVTM and ANQGSEA. Trimming stripped 6 bases from V and 8 bases from J, with 10 bases between. CDR3 length: 11 residues. This CDR3 is CSVSWTEKLFF. The CDR3 DNA follows: TGCAGCGTCTCTTGGACCGAAAAACTGTTTTTT.

This clone was detected once. The rearrangement uses TRBV30 and TRBJ1-5; 10 bases line up with TRBD1. This CDR3 spans 14 amino acids. With 8 bases clipped from V and 2 bases from J, the junction kept 6 bases outside the gene matches. Germline V CDR1 and CDR2: GTSNPN, SVGIG (reference sequence). The CDR3 nucleotides are TGTGCCGGGGGACAGGGGTCAGGCAATCAGCCCCAGCATTTT. Its translation is CAGGQGSGNQPQHF.

The CDR3 sequence is CSVVPLGQGDEKLFF. CDR3 nucleotide sequence: TGCAGCGTTGTGCCCCTGGGACAGGGCGATGAAAAACTGTTTTTT. The chain combines TRBV29-1 with TRBJ1-4; 9 bases match TRBD1. CDR3 size: 15 residues. Germline assignment: CDR1 SQVTM and CDR2 ANQGSEA. Trimming took 4 bases from V and 6 from J; bases not matched to a gene: 9.

The rearrangement links TRBV30 to TRBJ2-1; 9 nucleotides align to TRBD2. The CDR3 length is 15 residues. The V and J ends lost 0 bases and 8 bases, in that order; junction bases with no gene match: 8. Germline CDR1 reads GTSNPN; CDR2 reads SVGIG (reference sequence). CDR3 amino acids: CAWSVSGGISDEQFF. CDR3 nucleotide sequence: TGTGCCTGGAGTGTAAGCGGGGGGATAAGCGATGAGCAGTTCTTC.

The J gene is TRBJ2-1, the V gene TRBV15; 11 nucleotides line up with TRBD2. The CDR3 consists of 15 residues. V shed 1 base and J 15 bases; nucleotides not matched to a gene: 11. Germline lookup yields CDR1 LNHNV and CDR2 YYDKDF (reference sequence). The CDR3 sequence is CATSRGLAGSSVTFF. The CDR3 DNA follows: TGTGCCACCAGCAGAGGACTAGCGGGGTCTTCGGTTACGTTCTTC.